Reported below is one TCR beta chain. The antigen is not known. Treatment reported: about 20 received Ad26.COV2.S at low or high dose, single or two shots; about 5 received placebo; per-sample allocation not given. Samples analyzed were those drawn on day 63 after the first vaccine or placebo injection. Recruitment in Boston yielded a donor of adult age, 18-55 years. An Ad26 vector was used to express Wuhan-strain SARS-CoV-2 spike as the vaccine. This sample is part of a study of Ad26.COV2.S vaccination and SARS-CoV-2 variants. Study context: Within the COV1001 Ad26.COV2.S trial arm, the donor was enrolled. General study points: A substantial breadth of spike-specific CD8+ and CD4+ T cell responses after vaccination has been reported.

Produced via immunoSEQ multiplex PCR; TCRdb's table is partial and in-frame only. The table shows roughly 320,000 clones, with 70% to 90% occurring only once. Per germline, CDR1 SGHNT and CDR2 YYREEE (reference sequence). V lost 2 bases, J lost 1 base, and 8 bases stayed unmatched. CDR3 length: 18 amino acids. V and J are TRBV5-4 and TRBJ2-3; 12 bases fit TRBD2. This material consisted of peripheral blood, taken in a trial of Ad26.COV2.S vaccine versus placebo. This TCR derives from a person between 18 and 65 years old who received the Ad26.COV2.S COVID-19 vaccine or a placebo. CDR3 sequence (DNA): TGTGCCAGCAGCTTAAAGACTAGCGGGGGTAGCGGCACAGATACGCAGTATTTT. Translated: CASSLKTSGGSGTDTQYF.